The 2 T cell receptor beta chains reported below all come from one sample, sequenced in a study of T cells after yellow fever vaccination. TCRdb fed the 5' RACE reads into MiXCR, producing one record per CDR3 protein. The repertoire consists of about 350,000 distinct CDR3 sequences, with about 4% occurring once and the leading ten covering approximately 25%. The sequences come from PBMCs, collected 5 days after the yellow fever booster vaccination. The source is a man in his late teens or twenties who received the YFV17D yellow fever vaccine.

This clonotype was detected many times. The chain combines TRBV7-2 with TRBJ2-3; a possible D gene is TRBD1 (6 bases). The CDR3 extends over 14 amino acids. Germline V gene data show CDR1 as SGHTA and CDR2 as FQGNSA. V lost 7 bases and J 1 base, leaving 12 bases between the germline ends. The CDR3 here is CASTFRGGTDTQYF. The CDR3 DNA reads as TGTGCCAGCACCTTCAGGGGTGGCACAGATACGCAGTATTTT.

This clonotype appeared a few times. The V and J genes are TRBV6-2 or TRBV6-3 and TRBJ2-3; no definite D call. V lost 5 bases to trimming and J lost 6 bases, with 9 bases between them. CDR1 MNHEY and CDR2 SVGEGT come from the germline V gene. This CDR3 has 12 residues. The CDR3 DNA is TGTGCCAGCAGTAACATAGGCGATACGCAGTATTTT. Amino acid sequence: CASSNIGDTQYF.